These 26 T cell receptor beta chains were all obtained from the same sample, sequenced in a study of blood T cell repertoires in COVID-19. Data came from immunoSEQ multiplex PCR; TCRdb stores just in-frame clones and leaves some out. Here the sample spans roughly 150,000 clones, around 90% being singletons. The material sequenced was peripheral blood. Every receptor here comes from a man aged 18 to 30 with COVID-19, enrolled during active disease.

The chain couples TRBV7-9 to TRBJ1-3; no firm D call. Trimming removed 3 bases from V and 0 bases from J, with 9 bases in between. The CDR3 has 15 residues. Germline-derived CDR1 and CDR2 are SEHNR and FQNEAQ (reference sequence). CDR3 sequence (DNA): TGTGCCAGCAGCTTGTCGGGAGACTCTGGAAACACCATATATTTT. This gives the protein CASSLSGDSGNTIYF.

This chain uses TRBV19 with TRBJ1-1; 7 nucleotides agree with TRBD1. There are 14 residues in the CDR3. Germline V gene sequence: CDR1 LNHDA, CDR2 SQIVND (reference sequence). After removal of 5 bases from V and 1 base from J, the junction contained 4 bases not matched to a gene. The CDR3 protein is CASSSGTANTEAFF. The CDR3 DNA follows: TGTGCCAGTAGTTCGGGGACAGCGAACACTGAAGCTTTCTTT.

For the CDR3, the DNA is TGTGCCAGTAGTATCCTCGGGACAGGGGGCAATCAGCCCCAGCATTTT. Its translation: CASSILGTGGNQPQHF. This chain links TRBV19 with TRBJ1-5; TRBD1 aligns across 10 bases. Per germline, CDR1 LNHDA and CDR2 SQIVND (reference sequence). The CDR3 runs to 16 residues. The V gene end was trimmed by 3 bases and the J gene end by 2 bases; junction bases not matched to a gene: 4. The entire variable domain, with the rest obtained from reference TRBV19 and TRBJ1-5, is as follows: DGGITQSPKYLFRKEGQNVTLSCEQNLNHDAMYWYRQDPGQGLRLIYYSQIVNDFQKGDIAEGYSVSREKKESFPLTVTSAQKNPTAFYLCASSILGTGGNQPQHFGDGTRLSIL.

The chain employs TRBV27 and TRBJ2-7, with TRBD2 as a possible D gene (5 bases). CDR1 is MNHEY, CDR2 SMNVEV, per germline (reference sequence). V gave up 2 bases and J gave up 6 bases, with 5 bases separating them. The CDR3 runs 11 residues. In DNA form, the CDR3 reads TGTGCCAGCAGTTTAGCGGGCGAGCAGTACTTC. Translating it yields CASSLAGEQYF.

A note on this clone: At one of its ends the junction is not consistent with the germline gene, which may arise from a read error. The V call is TRBV7-7, the J call TRBJ2-2; 10 bases are shared with TRBD1. The CDR3 has 14 amino acids. The germline gives CDR1 SSHAT, CDR2 FNYEAQ (reference sequence). CDR3 sequence (DNA): TGTGCTAGCAGCAAGGACAGGGGGACCGGGGAGCTGTTTTTT. Translation gives CASSKDRGTGELFF.

This clone was recorded only once. J is TRBJ1-5 and V is TRBV3-1 (or the pseudogene TRBV3-2); D is unresolved. The CDR3 has 16 residues. The germline V gene encodes CDR1 LGHDT and CDR2 YNNKEL (reference sequence). V lost 4 bases and J lost 2, with 15 bases in between. DNA of the CDR3: TGTGCCAGCAGCCCAACGGACTGTTTGTGCAATCAGCCCCAGCATTTT. Its translation: CASSPTDCLCNQPQHF.

The rearrangement uses TRBV9 and TRBJ2-7; possible D gene TRBD1, 6 bases. The CDR3 sequence is 13 residues long. The germline CDR1 and CDR2 sequences are SGDLS and YYNGEE. Trimming cost V 3 bases and J 1 base, with 8 bases left between them. CDR3 in amino acids: CASSGDRSYEQYF. The CDR3 DNA reads as TGTGCCAGCAGCGGCGACAGGTCCTACGAGCAGTACTTC.

The chain links TRBV28 to TRBJ2-1; possible D gene TRBD1, 6 bases. Trimming removed 6 bases at V and 0 bases at J, with 21 bases between. The CDR3 is 18 residues long. CDR1 and CDR2 from the germline V gene are MDHEN and SYDVKM. CDR3 DNA: TGTGCCAGCAGGTCAGACCGAGGGGGACCGGCCTCCTACAATGAGCAGTTCTTC. It codes for CASRSDRGGPASYNEQFF.

V and J are TRBV29-1 and TRBJ2-7; D call uncertain. The CDR3 totals 10 residues. The ends were cut back, 4 bases at V and 6 bases at J, with 7 bases in the middle. Germline-derived CDR1 and CDR2 are SQVTM and ANQGSEA. CDR3 residues: CSVGGIEQYF. In DNA, the CDR3 is TGCAGCGTTGGAGGTATCGAGCAGTACTTC.

The chain has TRBV3-1 (or the pseudogene TRBV3-2) and TRBJ1-5; tentative D call: TRBD1 (6 bases). V lost 4 bases to trimming and J lost 5 bases, with 9 bases between them. Germline loops: CDR1 LGHDT, CDR2 YNNKEL (reference sequence). The CDR3 extends over 13 amino acids. CDR3 in amino acids: CASSRGQHQPQHF. CDR3 sequence (DNA): TGTGCCAGCAGCCGAGGACAGCATCAGCCCCAGCATTTT.

This chain uses TRBV11-2 with TRBJ2-7; no definite D call. Germline CDR1 SGHAT, CDR2 FQNNGV. Trimming took 1 base from V and 6 from J, leaving 10 bases between them. This CDR3 is 13 amino acids long. This chain's CDR3 is CASSLGLRGEQYF. Written as DNA, the CDR3 is TGTGCCAGCAGCTTAGGACTCCGCGGCGAGCAGTACTTC.

The genes are TRBV28 and TRBJ2-1; 7 positions match TRBD1. The germline V gene encodes CDR1 MDHEN and CDR2 SYDVKM. The CDR3 runs 19 residues. The ends lost 4 bases at V and 1 base at J; junction bases unmatched: 16. The CDR3 DNA follows: TGTGCCAGCAGTTGGGACAGTGAGGGTCAAGGTGGGTCCTACAATGAGCAGTTCTTC. Its protein product is CASSWDSEGQGGSYNEQFF. The variable domain in full, with the rest retrieved from reference TRBV28 and TRBJ2-1, is DVKVTQSSRYLVKRTGEKVFLECVQDMDHENMFWYRQDPGLGLRLIYFSYDVKMKEKGDIPEGYSVSREKKERFSLILESASTNQTSMYLCASSWDSEGQGGSYNEQFFGPGTRLTVL.

The V call is TRBV7-2, the J call TRBJ2-7; D is possibly TRBD2 (5 bases). Trimming removed 5 bases from V and 2 bases from J, with 16 bases in between. The CDR3 is 15 residues long. Germline-derived CDR1 and CDR2 are SGHTA and FQGNSA. The CDR3 sequence is CASSPSGSLTYEQYF. CDR3 sequence (DNA): TGTGCCAGCAGCCCTTCGGGGTCCTTGACCTACGAGCAGTACTTC.

The chain is built from TRBV28 and TRBJ1-2; TRBD1 is a possible D gene (6 bases). The V end lost 8 bases, the J end lost 2 bases, and 21 bases lay between the germline ends. Germline assignment: CDR1 MDHEN and CDR2 SYDVKM. The CDR3 has 16 amino acids. The CDR3 sequence is CASRDLTTGSNYGYTF. DNA of the CDR3: TGTGCCAGCCGAGATCTAACGACAGGCTCAAACTATGGCTACACCTTC.

This clone was counted between two and nine times. The CDR3 region has the DNA TGCAGCGCCCGACTCGGGACTAGCGTTTCCAAGGGGGAGCTGTTTTTT. Residues: CSARLGTSVSKGELFF. The chain carries TRBV29-1 and TRBJ2-2, with 10 bases aligning to TRBD2. Trimming removed 7 bases from V and 8 bases from J; junction bases left unmatched: 16. This CDR3 is 16 amino acids long. The germline V gene has CDR1 SQVTM and CDR2 ANQGSEA.

The chain is built from TRBV14 and TRBJ2-7; 12 nucleotides match TRBD2. This CDR3 spans 17 amino acids. Trimming took 5 bases from V and 3 from J; bases not matched to a gene: 11. Germline V gene data show CDR1 as SGHDN and CDR2 as FVKESK. Written as DNA, the CDR3 is TGTGCCAGCAGCGGACACACTACTAGCGGGAGGTACTACGAGCAGTACTTC. This sequence encodes CASSGHTTSGRYYEQYF.

The chain joins TRBV28 to TRBJ1-3; perhaps TRBD1 as D (6 bases). The V and J ends lost 4 bases and 0 bases respectively, with 16 bases between them. The CDR3 is 17 residues long. Germline V gene sequence: CDR1 MDHEN, CDR2 SYDVKM. The DNA for the CDR3 is TGTGCCAGCAGTTCCTACAGGGACCCCTTCTCTGGAAACACCATATATTTT. It yields the protein CASSSYRDPFSGNTIYF.

The genes are TRBV11-2 and TRBJ2-1; TRBD2 matches 8 bases. Germline CDR1 reads SGHAT; CDR2 reads FQNNGV. The length of the CDR3 is 16 residues. The V gene end was trimmed by 4 bases and the J gene end by 7 bases; junction bases not matched to a gene: 12. The CDR3 nucleotides are TGTGCCAGCAGCTCCCAACTGGGCGGGAGGAGGAATGAGCAGTTCTTC. Its protein product is CASSSQLGGRRNEQFF.

The chain uses TRBV6-5 and TRBJ2-1; D possibly corresponds to TRBD1 (5 bases). Between the trimmed V and J ends, which lost 6 bases and 7 bases, there was a span of 13 bases. This CDR3 has 13 amino acids. Germline V CDR1 and CDR2: MNHEY, SVGAGI. The CDR3 spells CASSPSRTNEQFF. DNA of the CDR3: TGTGCCAGCAGCCCCTCCCGGACAAATGAGCAGTTCTTC.

The rearrangement joins TRBV5-1 to TRBJ1-3, with 7 bases lining up with TRBD1. The CDR3 is 16 amino acids. The trim removed 0 bases at V and 0 bases at J, leaving 3 bases unmatched. Germline V CDR1 and CDR2: SGHRS, YFSETQ. For the CDR3, the DNA is TGCGCCAGCAGCTTGGAGGGGGCGAGCTCTGGAAACACCATATATTTT. This encodes CASSLEGASSGNTIYF.

This chain joins TRBV28 and TRBJ2-2; 7 nucleotides align to TRBD2. The CDR3 loop spans 13 amino acids. CDR1 is MDHEN, CDR2 SYDVKM, per germline. V dropped 10 bases and J dropped 3; count of bases not matched to a gene: 5. CDR3 nucleotide sequence: TGTGCCACTCAGCGGGGATACACCGGGGAGCTGTTTTTT. Translated, it gives CATQRGYTGELFF.

This clone was found once. This rearrangement joins TRBV7-8 to TRBJ2-3, with TRBD1 identical over 7 bases. The CDR3 consists of 14 residues. The J segment lost 4 bases and the V segment lost 4 bases, leaving 5 bases of the junction unmatched. Germline V lookup: CDR1 SGHVS, CDR2 FQNEAQ. The CDR3 sequence: CASSSDRPPDTQYF. CDR3 sequence (DNA): TGTGCCAGCAGCTCGGACAGGCCGCCAGATACGCAGTATTTT. Full variable domain (remainder filled in from reference TRBV7-8 and TRBJ2-3): GAGVSQSPRYKVAKRGQDVALRCDPISGHVSLFWYQQALGQGPEFLTYFQNEAQLDKSGLPSDRFFAERPEGSVSTLKIQRTQQEDSAVYLCASSSDRPPDTQYFGPGTRLTVL.

V and J are TRBV6-2 or TRBV6-3 and TRBJ1-5; 7 nucleotides align to TRBD1. Per germline, CDR1 MNHEY and CDR2 SVGEGT. J gave up 6 bases and V 0 bases, and 5 bases lay outside the gene matches. This CDR3 spans 15 amino acids. CDR3 sequence (DNA): TGTGCCAGCAGTTACTCGCAGACAGGGCTTCAGCCCCAGCATTTT. Protein sequence: CASSYSQTGLQPQHF.

The rearrangement links TRBV4-2 to TRBJ2-5, with a possible D match to TRBD1 (6 bases). The germline V gene encodes CDR1 LGHNA and CDR2 YNFKEQ. The V end was cut by 3 bases, the J end by 2 bases, with 13 bases between. The CDR3 has 15 residues. CDR3 amino acids: CASSQPGHRQETQYF. DNA for the CDR3: TGTGCCAGCAGCCAGCCGGGACACCGACAAGAGACCCAGTACTTC.

This clone was detected a few times. CDR3 amino acids: CATSSDRGGTEAFF. In DNA form, the CDR3 reads TGTGCCACCAGCAGTGATCGGGGGGGCACTGAAGCTTTCTTT. V and J are TRBV15 and TRBJ1-1, with TRBD1 as a possible D gene (5 bases). The CDR3 runs to 14 residues. Germline loops: CDR1 LNHNV, CDR2 YYDKDF (reference sequence). V lost 3 bases and J lost 4, with 12 bases in between.

This chain connects TRBV6-5 to TRBJ2-7, with TRBD2 matching over 8 bases. Trimming cost V 9 bases and J 2 bases; bases outside gene matches: 9. Germline V lookup: CDR1 MNHEY, CDR2 SVGAGI. The CDR3 extends over 14 amino acids. CDR3: CARTSGSFPYEQYF. In nucleotides, the CDR3 is TGTGCCAGGACAAGCGGGAGTTTCCCCTACGAGCAGTACTTC.